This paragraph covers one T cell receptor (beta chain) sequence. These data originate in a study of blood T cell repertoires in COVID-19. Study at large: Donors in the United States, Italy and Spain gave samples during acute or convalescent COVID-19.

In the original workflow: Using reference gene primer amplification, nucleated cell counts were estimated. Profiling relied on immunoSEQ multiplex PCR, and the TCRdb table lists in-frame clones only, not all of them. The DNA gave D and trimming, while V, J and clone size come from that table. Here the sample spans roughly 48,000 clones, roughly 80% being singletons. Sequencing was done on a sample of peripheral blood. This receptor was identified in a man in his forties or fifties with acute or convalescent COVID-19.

For the CDR3, the DNA is TGTGCCAGCAGCTTGTCGCGAGAGGGTGGCTACACCTTC. The encoded protein is CASSLSREGGYTF. The chain is built from TRBV7-8 and TRBJ1-2; D is unclear. The CDR3 is 13 amino acids. From germline, CDR1 is SGHVS and CDR2 FQNEAQ. V lost 3 bases, J lost 7 bases, and 12 bases lay in between.